The text below deals with one TCR beta chain. Its specific antigen is unknown. It has no much larger one-base neighbor in the sample; base qualities were not kept. The Quick-DNA Microprep Kit was used to extract genomic DNA from the sorted cells. TCRbeta DNA was amplified with the immunoSEQ hsTCRbeta kit following the manufacturer's protocol. TCRbeta libraries were sequenced on an Illumina MiSeq instrument. Per the authors' processing: Removing out-of-frame sequences left fewer than 2.5 million distinct TCRbeta sequences, an average of around 67,000 per individual. Each individual was scored by the count of 150 to 200 previously reported CMV-associated TCRbeta sequences and the total productive distinct TCRbeta count. A beta-binomial model was reimplemented in Python, and scikit-learn random forests with default parameters were trained on data from the US cohort. Classifier performance on the Belgian cohort was summarized as median AUC with percentile confidence intervals calculated over 10,000 bootstrap iterations. TCRdb took over this immuneACCESS table, retaining in-frame rearrangements with V and J assigned. Such tables are incomplete; in checked studies, under half of the missing clones stem from an unresolved V gene, and the remainder is unexplained. V and J calls and clone size are given by that table; D and trimming were obtained from the DNA. The sample has about 80,000 clones on record, 65% to 85% of them singletons. The top ten hold around 0.77% of the sample.

Sequences LNHDA (CDR1) and SQIVND (CDR2) are obtained from the germline V gene (reference sequence). The CDR3, from cysteine to phenylalanine, totals 13 residues. Of all the DNA, just the CDR3 is kept, 39 bases in frame from base 1. The junction carries 9 bases between V and J, which are trimmed by 5 bases and 2 bases respectively. This record belongs to a study of memory CD4+ T cells and cytomegalovirus serostatus (dated by TCRdb to 2018 to 2020). Regarding the study in general: The cohort included around 33 healthy adults from Belgium, of whom 9 were CMV seropositive and 24 were CMV seronegative. To replicate a published TCR-based CMV serostatus classifier, the study sequenced CD4+ memory TCRbeta repertoires from a Belgian cohort whose cytomegalovirus serostatus was known. Here is what the overall study found, with its caveats: Of 164 previously reported CMV-associated TCRbeta sequences, 67 appeared in the CD4+ memory repertoires, each in one to five individuals. The results were interpreted as suggesting that the CMV-associated TCR signature is largely present in the CD4+ memory repertoire. Unlike the original study, which covered naive and memory CD4+ and CD8+ populations, the Belgian study sequenced only CD4+CD45RO+ memory cells. The original-framework classifier achieved a median bootstrapped AUC of approximately 0.96 with a 95% CI of 0.76-1.00 on the Belgian cohort. For predicting CMV serostatus, the median bootstrapped AUC was approximately 0.95 using the original framework and around 0.9 using a US-trained random forest.

A FACSAria II was used to sort memory CD4+ T cells, defined as single viable CD3+CD4+CD8-CD45RO+ cells. CMV serostatus was assessed using a Roche Elecsys assay, by which serum IgG against CMV pp150, pp28, p38 and p52 was detected. After thawing, total CD4+ T cells were enriched by positive selection with CD4 magnetic microbeads. Samples originated from another study that specifically interrogated the CD4+ T cell memory repertoire. Peripheral blood mononuclear cells were isolated and cryopreserved according to standard operating procedures, and serum was stored at -80 degrees C. The staining used CD3-PerCP (BW264/56), CD4-APC (RPA-T4), CD45RO-PE (UCHT1) and CD8-Pacific Orange (3B5) antibodies, and Sytox blue was used to exclude non-viable cells.

The sequence joins TRBV19 to TRBJ1-2, and the D gene may be TRBD1, 5 bases matching. This TCR was recovered from an adult in good health and CMV-seronegative. The specimen sequenced was memory CD4+ T cells from blood. Here is the DNA: TGTGCCAGTAGTGCAGGGTGGAACTATGGCTACACCTTC. This sequence encodes CASSAGWNYGYTF.